This T cell receptor beta chain was identified during a study of T cell responses to AZD1222 COVID-19 vaccine (dated by TCRdb to the early 2020s). Broadly, across the study: A total of more than 230 trial participants underwent TCR sequencing, of whom approximately 210 received two doses of AZD1222 and some 26 received two doses of the MenACWY control vaccine. Trial participants were enrolled by age into 18-55, 56-69 and 70-plus year subgroups, with around 150, 28 and 57 TCR-sequenced participants respectively. What the research found in general, with its limitations: Participants were mostly white British, with more females than males. The authors suggested clonal diversity may have been underestimated. Reportedly, almost half of the unique spike-specific TCRs recognized epitopes lying outside the regions that are mutated in the B.1.351 and B.1.1.7 variants. The vaccine-associated CD4 TCRs covered the entire spike protein, and the dominant responses fell in regions 160-218 and 743-854. Spike-specific TCR breadth and depth rose significantly after two AZD1222 doses compared with day 0 and with MenACWY recipients. In the small 56-69-year group, the increase in depth fell short of significance, most likely because of low power. Conclusions about previously exposed vaccinees are limited because only six or seven AZD1222 recipients were SARS-CoV-2 seropositive at baseline. No day 14 peak-response samples were available, so repertoires were characterized only after the peak T cell response.

The sample's time point label, decoded: about 28 days (+/-7) after the second vaccine dose. AZD1222 recipients with second doses at about 4 weeks or about 12 weeks were pooled, because spike-specific TCR depth and breadth did not differ between schedules. The vaccinee samples were drawn from two UK trials, COV001 and COV002, one of which was a single-blind randomized controlled phase 2/3 trial testing AZD1222 (ChAdOx1 nCoV-19) in healthy adults. For TCRbeta chain sequencing, PBMC samples were collected from trial participants at day 0 and at day 28 after the second dose. About this clone itself: Its specific antigen is unknown. No much larger clone is present one base from it, and per-base qualities are unavailable.

The germline V gene provides CDR1 SGHDT and CDR2 YYEEEE. The CDR3 starts with the cysteine, ends with the phenylalanine, and has 14 residues. Only the CDR3 region is kept as DNA, spanning 42 bases read in frame from base 1. V drops 2 bases and J drops 4 bases, leaving 12 bases in between. The CDR3 regions of human TCRbeta chains were analyzed by immunosequencing. The study's own analysis went as follows. TCRs in the repertoires were matched against a reference library of SARS-CoV-2-specific TCRs that had been generated with the MIRA antigen-specificity platform. Breadth was defined as the fraction of unique TCRs that were SARS-CoV-2-associated. Depth was defined as the fraction of total T cells that were SARS-CoV-2-associated. Using the MIRA data, each spike-specific TCR was mapped to the spike region that the TCR reacts to and placed in a CD4 or CD8 class. Log10-transformed breadth and depth values were compared by one-way ANOVA with Sidak's multiple comparisons tests. In its TCRdb copy, this immuneACCESS table keeps in-frame sequences only and misses some clones. Where compared with another copy, unresolved V genes explain less than half of these, and the others have no known cause. The DNA gave D and trimming, while V, J and clone size come from that table. The sample includes about 110,000 clones, with around 87% observed a single time. Roughly 4.3% of the sample is taken by the ten largest.

The input for sequencing was peripheral blood, taken 28 days after the second AZD1222 dose. The rearranged chain carries TRBV5-6 and TRBJ2-5; the D gene lacks a confident call. The clonotype originates from an adult who received the AZD1222 COVID-19 vaccine. The DNA sequence follows: TGTGCCAGCAGCTTTTACGCGGTTTTAGAGACCCAGTACTTC. It translates to CASSFYAVLETQYF. The full variable domain, with segments outside the CDR3 supplied by the reference TRBV5-6 and TRBJ2-5 proteins, appears as DAGVTQSPTHLIKTRGQQVTLRCSPKSGHDTVSWYQQALGQGPQFIFQYYEEEERQRGNFPDRFSGHQFPNYSSELNVNALLLGDSALYLCASSFYAVLETQYFGPGTRLLVL.